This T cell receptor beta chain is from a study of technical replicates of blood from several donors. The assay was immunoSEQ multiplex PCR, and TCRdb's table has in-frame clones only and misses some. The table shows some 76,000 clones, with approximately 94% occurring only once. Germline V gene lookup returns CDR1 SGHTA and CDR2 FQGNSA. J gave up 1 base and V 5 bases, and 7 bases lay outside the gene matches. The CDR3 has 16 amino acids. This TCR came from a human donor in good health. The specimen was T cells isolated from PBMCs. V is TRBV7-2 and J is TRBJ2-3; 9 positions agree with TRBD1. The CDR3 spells CASSVGQGWGTDTQYF. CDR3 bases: TGTGCCAGCAGCGTGGGACAGGGATGGGGCACAGATACGCAGTATTTT.